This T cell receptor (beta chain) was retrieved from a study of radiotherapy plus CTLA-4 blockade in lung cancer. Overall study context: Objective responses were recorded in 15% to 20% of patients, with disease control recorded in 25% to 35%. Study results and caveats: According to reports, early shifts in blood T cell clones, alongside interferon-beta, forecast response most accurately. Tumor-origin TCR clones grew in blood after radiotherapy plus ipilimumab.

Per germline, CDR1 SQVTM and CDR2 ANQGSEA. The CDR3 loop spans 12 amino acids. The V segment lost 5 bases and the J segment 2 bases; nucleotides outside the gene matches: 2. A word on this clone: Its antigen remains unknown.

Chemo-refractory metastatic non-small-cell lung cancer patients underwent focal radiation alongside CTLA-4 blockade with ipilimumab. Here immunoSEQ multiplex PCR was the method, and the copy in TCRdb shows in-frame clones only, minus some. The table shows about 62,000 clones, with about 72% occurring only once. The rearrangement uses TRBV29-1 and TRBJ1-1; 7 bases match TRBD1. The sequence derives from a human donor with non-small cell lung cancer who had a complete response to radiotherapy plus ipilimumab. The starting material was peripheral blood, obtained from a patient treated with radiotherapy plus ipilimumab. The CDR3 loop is CSVRQGNTEAFF. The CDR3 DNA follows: TGCAGCGTTCGACAGGGTAACACTGAAGCTTTCTTT.